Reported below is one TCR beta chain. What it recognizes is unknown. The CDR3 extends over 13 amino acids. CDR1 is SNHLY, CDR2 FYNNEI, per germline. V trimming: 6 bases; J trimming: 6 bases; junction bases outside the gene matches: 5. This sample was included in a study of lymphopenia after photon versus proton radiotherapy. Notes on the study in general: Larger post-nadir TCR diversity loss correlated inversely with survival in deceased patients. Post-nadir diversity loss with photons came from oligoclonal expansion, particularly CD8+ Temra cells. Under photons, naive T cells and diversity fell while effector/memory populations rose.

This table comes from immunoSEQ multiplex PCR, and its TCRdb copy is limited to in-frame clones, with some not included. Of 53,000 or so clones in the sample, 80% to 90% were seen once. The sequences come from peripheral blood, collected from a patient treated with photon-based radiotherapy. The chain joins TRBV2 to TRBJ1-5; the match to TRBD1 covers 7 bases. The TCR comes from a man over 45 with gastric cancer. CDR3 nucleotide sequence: TGTGCCAGCAGGACAGGGATGAGTCAGCCCCAGCATTTT. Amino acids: CASRTGMSQPQHF.